The TCR beta chain described here comes from a study of cytomegalovirus exposure and HLA in healthy donors. Study as a whole: Assignment to the Caucasian-associated ancestry cluster applied to roughly 80% of the approximately 360 genotyped donors.

The V and J ends lost 4 bases and 3 bases, in that order; junction bases with no gene match: 9. This CDR3 is 16 amino acids long. Germline lookup yields CDR1 MGHRA and CDR2 YSYEKL. The PCR used 60 Vbeta and 13 Jbeta primers. The assay was immunoSEQ multiplex PCR, and TCRdb's table has in-frame clones only and misses some. The sample has some 130,000 clones; roughly 77% are singletons. Study-wide points: The classifier reportedly diagnosed cytomegalovirus status with high specificity and sensitivity.

This clone came up once. What it binds is not known. J is TRBJ2-5 and V is TRBV4-1; 9 nucleotides align to TRBD2. The TCR comes from a man under 40 in good health. Sequencing was performed on PBMCs. This CDR3 is CASSLSTSSGEETQYF. CDR3 DNA: TGCGCCAGCAGCCTCTCCACTTCTAGCGGGGAAGAGACCCAGTACTTC.